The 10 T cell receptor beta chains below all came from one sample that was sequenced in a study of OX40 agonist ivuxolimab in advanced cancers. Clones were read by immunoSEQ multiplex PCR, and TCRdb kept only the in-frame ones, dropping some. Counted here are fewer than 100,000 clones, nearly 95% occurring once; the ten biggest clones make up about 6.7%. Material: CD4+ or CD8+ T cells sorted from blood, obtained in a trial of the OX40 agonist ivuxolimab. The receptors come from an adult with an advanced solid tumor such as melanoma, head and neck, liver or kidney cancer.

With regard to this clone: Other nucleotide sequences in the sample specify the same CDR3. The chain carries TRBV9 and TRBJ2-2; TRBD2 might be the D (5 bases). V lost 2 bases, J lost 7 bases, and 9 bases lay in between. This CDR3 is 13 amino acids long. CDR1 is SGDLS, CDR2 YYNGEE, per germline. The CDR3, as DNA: TGTGCCAGCAGCGTGAGGGCCAACGGGGAGCTGTTTTTT. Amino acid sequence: CASSVRANGELFF.

For the CDR3, the DNA is TGTGCCAGCAGTTTGGACAGGGACACTGAAGCTTTCTTT. Translated: CASSLDRDTEAFF. The chain employs TRBV27 and TRBJ1-1; 8 positions match TRBD1. The CDR3 is 13 amino acids. Germline V lookup: CDR1 MNHEY, CDR2 SMNVEV (reference sequence). The trim removed 3 bases at V and 3 bases at J, leaving 0 bases unmatched.

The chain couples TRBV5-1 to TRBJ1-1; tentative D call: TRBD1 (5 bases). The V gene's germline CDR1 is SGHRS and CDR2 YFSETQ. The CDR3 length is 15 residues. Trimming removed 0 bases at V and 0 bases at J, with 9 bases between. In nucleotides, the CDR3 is TGCGCCAGCAGCTTGGTGGGGGAGATGAACACTGAAGCTTTCTTT. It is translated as CASSLVGEMNTEAFF. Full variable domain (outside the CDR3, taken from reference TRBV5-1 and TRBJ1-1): KAGVTQTPRYLIKTRGQQVTLSCSPISGHRSVSWYQQTPGQGLQFLFEYFSETQRNKGNFPGRFSGRQFSNSRSEMNVSTLELGDSALYLCASSLVGEMNTEAFFGQGTRLTVV.

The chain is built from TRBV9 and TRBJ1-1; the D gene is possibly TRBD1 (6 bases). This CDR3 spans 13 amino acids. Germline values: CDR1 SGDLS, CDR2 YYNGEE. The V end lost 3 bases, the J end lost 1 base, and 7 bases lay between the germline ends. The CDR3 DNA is TGTGCCAGCAGCGCGGGACAGAACACTGAAGCTTTCTTT. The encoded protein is CASSAGQNTEAFF.

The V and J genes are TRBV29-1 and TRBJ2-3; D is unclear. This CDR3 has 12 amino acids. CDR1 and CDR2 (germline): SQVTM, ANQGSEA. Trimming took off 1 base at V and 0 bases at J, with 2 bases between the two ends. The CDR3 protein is CSVEASTDTQYF. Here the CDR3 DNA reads TGCAGCGTTGAAGCTAGCACAGATACGCAGTATTTT.

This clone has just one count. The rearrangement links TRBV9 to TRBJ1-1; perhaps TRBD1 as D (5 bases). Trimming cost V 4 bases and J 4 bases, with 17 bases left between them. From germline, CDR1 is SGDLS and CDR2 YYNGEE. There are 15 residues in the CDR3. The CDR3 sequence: CASSTTTGTGTEAFF. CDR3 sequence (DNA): TGTGCCAGCAGCACCACAACCGGGACGGGCACTGAAGCTTTCTTT. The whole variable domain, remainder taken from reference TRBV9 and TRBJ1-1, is DSGVTQTPKHLITATGQRVTLRCSPRSGDLSVYWYQQSLDQGLQFLIQYYNGEERAKGNILERFSAQQFPDLHSELNLSSLELGDSALYFCASSTTTGTGTEAFFGQGTRLTVV.

The CDR3 DNA reads TGTGCCAGCAGCTCAGACAGGGGGCAGAGGACTGAAGCTTTCTTT. Its protein is CASSSDRGQRTEAFF. The chain has TRBV5-4 and TRBJ1-1; 10 bases agree with TRBD1. This CDR3 spans 15 amino acids. Germline V gives CDR1 SGHNT, CDR2 YYREEE (reference sequence). The V segment lost 3 bases and the J segment 5 bases; nucleotides outside the gene matches: 7.

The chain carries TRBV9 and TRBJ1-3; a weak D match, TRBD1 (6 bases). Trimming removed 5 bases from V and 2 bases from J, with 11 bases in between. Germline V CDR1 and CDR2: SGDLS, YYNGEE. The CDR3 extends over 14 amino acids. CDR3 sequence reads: CASSETGPGNTIYF. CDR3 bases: TGTGCCAGCAGTGAGACAGGTCCTGGAAACACCATATATTTT.

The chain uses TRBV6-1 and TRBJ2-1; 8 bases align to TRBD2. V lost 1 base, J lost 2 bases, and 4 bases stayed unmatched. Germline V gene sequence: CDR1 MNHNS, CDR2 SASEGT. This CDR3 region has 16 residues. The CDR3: CASSEEPSGPYNEQFF. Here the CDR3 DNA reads TGTGCCAGCAGTGAAGAGCCTAGCGGGCCCTACAATGAGCAGTTCTTC.

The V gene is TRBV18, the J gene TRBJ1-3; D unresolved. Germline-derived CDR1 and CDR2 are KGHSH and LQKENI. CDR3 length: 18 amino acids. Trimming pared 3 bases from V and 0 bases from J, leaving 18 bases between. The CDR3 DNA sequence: TGTGCCAGCTCACCCCAAGAGGGTACTTACCACTCTGGAAACACCATATATTTT. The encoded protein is CASSPQEGTYHSGNTIYF.